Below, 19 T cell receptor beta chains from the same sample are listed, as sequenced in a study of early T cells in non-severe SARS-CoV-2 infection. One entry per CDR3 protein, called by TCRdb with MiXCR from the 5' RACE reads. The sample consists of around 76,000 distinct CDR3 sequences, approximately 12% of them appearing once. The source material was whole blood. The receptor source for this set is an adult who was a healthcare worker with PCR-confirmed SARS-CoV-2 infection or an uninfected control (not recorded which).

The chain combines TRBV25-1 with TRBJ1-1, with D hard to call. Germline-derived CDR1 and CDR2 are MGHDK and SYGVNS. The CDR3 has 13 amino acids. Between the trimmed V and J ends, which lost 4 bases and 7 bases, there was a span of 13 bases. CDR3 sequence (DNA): TGTGCCAGCAGTGTCCTCGGATCTGGTGAAGCTTTCTTT. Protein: CASSVLGSGEAFF.

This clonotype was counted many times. CDR3 sequence reads: CASRQQGYTDTQYF. CDR3 nucleotide sequence: TGTGCCAGCAGGCAACAGGGGTACACAGATACGCAGTATTTT. The chain joins TRBV28 to TRBJ2-3; 7 bases line up with TRBD1. The J segment lost 2 bases and the V segment lost 6 bases, leaving 5 bases of the junction unmatched. The CDR3 totals 14 residues. From germline, CDR1 is MDHEN and CDR2 SYDVKM.

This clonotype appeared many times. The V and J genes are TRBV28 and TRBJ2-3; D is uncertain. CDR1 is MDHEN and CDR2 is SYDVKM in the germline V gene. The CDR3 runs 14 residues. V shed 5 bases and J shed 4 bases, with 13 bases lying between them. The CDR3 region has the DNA TGTGCCAGCAGTCTCCCGGGTAGGGCAGATACGCAGTATTTT. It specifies CASSLPGRADTQYF.

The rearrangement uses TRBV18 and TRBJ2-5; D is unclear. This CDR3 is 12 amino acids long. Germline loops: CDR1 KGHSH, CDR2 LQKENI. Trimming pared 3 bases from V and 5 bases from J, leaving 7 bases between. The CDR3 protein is CASSPVGETQYF. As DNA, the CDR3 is TGTGCCAGCTCACCTGTTGGGGAGACCCAGTACTTC.

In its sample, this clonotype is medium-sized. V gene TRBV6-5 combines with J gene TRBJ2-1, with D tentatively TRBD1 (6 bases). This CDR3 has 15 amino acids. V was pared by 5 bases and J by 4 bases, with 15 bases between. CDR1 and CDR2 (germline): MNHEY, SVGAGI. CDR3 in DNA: TGTGCCAGCAGTAAAGACCGGACAGCTTACAATGAGCAGTTCTTC. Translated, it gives CASSKDRTAYNEQFF.

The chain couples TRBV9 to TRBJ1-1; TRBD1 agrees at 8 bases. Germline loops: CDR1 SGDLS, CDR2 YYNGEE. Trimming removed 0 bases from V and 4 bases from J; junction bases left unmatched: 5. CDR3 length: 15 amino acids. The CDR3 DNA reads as TGTGCCAGCAGCGTAGAGCTTACAGGGGGCACTGAAGCTTTCTTT. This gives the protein CASSVELTGGTEAFF.

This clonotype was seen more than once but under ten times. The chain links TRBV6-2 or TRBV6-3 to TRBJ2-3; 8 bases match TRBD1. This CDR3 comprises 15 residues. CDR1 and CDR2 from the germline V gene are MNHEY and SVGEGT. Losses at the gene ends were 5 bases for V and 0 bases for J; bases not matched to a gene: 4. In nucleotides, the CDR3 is TGTGCCAGCAGTCCAGGGGGCCCTAGCACAGATACGCAGTATTTT. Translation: CASSPGGPSTDTQYF.

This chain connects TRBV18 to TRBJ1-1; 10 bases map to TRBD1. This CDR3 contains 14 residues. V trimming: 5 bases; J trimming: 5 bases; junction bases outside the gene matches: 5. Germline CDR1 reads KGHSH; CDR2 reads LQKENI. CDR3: CASSADRGRTEAFF. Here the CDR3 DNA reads TGTGCCAGCTCAGCAGACAGGGGGCGAACTGAAGCTTTCTTT.

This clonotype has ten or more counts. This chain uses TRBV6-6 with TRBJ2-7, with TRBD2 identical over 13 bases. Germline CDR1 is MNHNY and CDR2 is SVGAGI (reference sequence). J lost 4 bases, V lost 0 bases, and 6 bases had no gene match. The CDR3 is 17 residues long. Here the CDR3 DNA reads TGTGCCAGCAGTTACTCTCTCGGGACTAGCGGGATTTACGAGCAGTACTTC. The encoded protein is CASSYSLGTSGIYEQYF.

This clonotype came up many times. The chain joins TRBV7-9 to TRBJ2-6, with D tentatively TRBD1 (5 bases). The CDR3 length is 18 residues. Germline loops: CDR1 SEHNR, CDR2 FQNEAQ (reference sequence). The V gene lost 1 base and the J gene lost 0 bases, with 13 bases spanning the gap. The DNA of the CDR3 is TGTGCCAGCAGCTTAGAAACCTACAGGTTCTCTGGGGCCAACGTCCTGACTTTC. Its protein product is CASSLETYRFSGANVLTF. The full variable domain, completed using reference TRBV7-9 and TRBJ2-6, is DTGVSQNPRHKITKRGQNVTFRCDPISEHNRLYWYRQTLGQGPEFLTYFQNEAQLEKSRLLSDRFSAERPKGSFSTLEIQRTEQGDSAMYLCASSLETYRFSGANVLTFGAGSRLTVL.

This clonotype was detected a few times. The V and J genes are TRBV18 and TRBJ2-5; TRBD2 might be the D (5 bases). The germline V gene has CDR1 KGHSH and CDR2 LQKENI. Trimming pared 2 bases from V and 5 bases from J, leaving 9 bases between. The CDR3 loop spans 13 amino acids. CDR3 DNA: TGTGCCAGCTCACCAGCTAGCTCGGAGACCCAGTACTTC. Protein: CASSPASSETQYF.

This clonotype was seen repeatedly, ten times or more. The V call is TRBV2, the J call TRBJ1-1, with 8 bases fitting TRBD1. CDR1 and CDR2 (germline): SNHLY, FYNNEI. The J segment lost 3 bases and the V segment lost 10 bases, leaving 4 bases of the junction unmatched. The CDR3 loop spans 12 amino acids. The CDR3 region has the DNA TGTGCCACCACAGGGGGATACACTGAAGCTTTCTTT. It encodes CATTGGYTEAFF. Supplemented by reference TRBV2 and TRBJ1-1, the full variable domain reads EPEVTQTPSHQVTQMGQEVILRCVPISNHLYFYWYRQILGQKVEFLVSFYNNEISEKSEIFDDQFSVERPDGSNFTLKIRSTKLEDSAMYFCATTGGYTEAFFGQGTRLTVV.

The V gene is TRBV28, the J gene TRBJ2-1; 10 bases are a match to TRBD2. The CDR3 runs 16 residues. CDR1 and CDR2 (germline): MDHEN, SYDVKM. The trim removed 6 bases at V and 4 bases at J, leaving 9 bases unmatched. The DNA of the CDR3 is TGTGCCAGCAGCCTTAGGCCAGCGGGAGGGTACAATGAGCAGTTCTTC. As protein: CASSLRPAGGYNEQFF.

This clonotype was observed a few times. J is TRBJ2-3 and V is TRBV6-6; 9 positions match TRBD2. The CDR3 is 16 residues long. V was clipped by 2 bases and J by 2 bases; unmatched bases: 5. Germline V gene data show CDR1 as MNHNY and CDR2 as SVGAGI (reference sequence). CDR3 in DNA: TGTGCCAGCAGTTACAGGCGCGGGGGGGCCACAGATACGCAGTATTTT. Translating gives CASSYRRGGATDTQYF.

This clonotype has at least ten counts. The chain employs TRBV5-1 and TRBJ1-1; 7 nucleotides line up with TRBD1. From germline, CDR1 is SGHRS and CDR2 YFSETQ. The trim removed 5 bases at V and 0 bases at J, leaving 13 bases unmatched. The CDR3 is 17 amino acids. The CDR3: CASRKGDRSVMNTEAFF. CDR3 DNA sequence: TGCGCCAGCAGAAAGGGGGACAGATCCGTTATGAACACTGAAGCTTTCTTT.

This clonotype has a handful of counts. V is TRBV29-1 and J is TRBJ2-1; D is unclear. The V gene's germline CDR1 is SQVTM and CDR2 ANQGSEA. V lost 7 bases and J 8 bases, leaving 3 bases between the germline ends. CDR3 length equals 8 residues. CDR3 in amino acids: CSDDEQFF. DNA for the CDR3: TGCAGCGACGATGAGCAGTTCTTC.

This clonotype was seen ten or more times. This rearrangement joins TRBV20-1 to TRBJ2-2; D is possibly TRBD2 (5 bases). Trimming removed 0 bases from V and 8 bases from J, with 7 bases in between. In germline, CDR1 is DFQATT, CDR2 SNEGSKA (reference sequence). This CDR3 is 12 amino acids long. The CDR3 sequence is CSARDSGGELFF. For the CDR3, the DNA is TGCAGTGCTAGAGATTCGGGGGGGGAGCTGTTTTTT.

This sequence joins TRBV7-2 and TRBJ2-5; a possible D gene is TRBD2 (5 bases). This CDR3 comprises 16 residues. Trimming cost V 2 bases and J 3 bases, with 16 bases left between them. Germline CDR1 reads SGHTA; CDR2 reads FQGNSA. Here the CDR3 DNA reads TGTGCCAGCAGCTTACCGCTCGGTCAACTAGAAGAGACCCAGTACTTC. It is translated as CASSLPLGQLEETQYF. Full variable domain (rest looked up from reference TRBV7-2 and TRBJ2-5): GAGVSQSPSNKVTEKGKDVELRCDPISGHTALYWYRQSLGQGLEFLIYFQGNSAPDKSGLPSDRFSAERTGGSVSTLTIQRTQQEDSAVYLCASSLPLGQLEETQYFGPGTRLLVL.

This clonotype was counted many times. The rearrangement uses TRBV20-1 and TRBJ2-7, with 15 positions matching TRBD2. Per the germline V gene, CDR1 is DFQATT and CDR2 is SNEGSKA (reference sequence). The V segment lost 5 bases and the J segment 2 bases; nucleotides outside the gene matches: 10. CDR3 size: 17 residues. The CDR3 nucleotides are TGCAGTGCTGGACCGGGACTAGCGGGAGGCGAAACCTACGAGCAGTACTTC. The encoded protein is CSAGPGLAGGETYEQYF.